The 13 T cell receptor beta chains below all came from one sample that was sequenced in a study of radiotherapy plus CTLA-4 blockade in lung cancer. TCRdb keeps only in-frame clones here, not all; method: immunoSEQ multiplex PCR. The table includes tens of thousands of clones, around 77% detected once. Here the sequenced sample was peripheral blood, taken from a patient treated with radiotherapy plus ipilimumab. The source is a human donor with non-small cell lung cancer who had a complete response to radiotherapy plus ipilimumab.

This clone was seen a few times. The chain employs TRBV4-3 and TRBJ1-3; no firm D call. CDR1 is LGHNA, CDR2 YSLEER, per germline. CDR3 length equals 12 residues. V was cut by 5 bases and J by 0 bases, with 2 bases left in between. CDR3 sequence (DNA): TGCGCCAGCAGCTACTCTGGAAACACCATATATTTT. Its protein product is CASSYSGNTIYF.

V is TRBV18 and J is TRBJ1-1; no firm D call. Trimming took 1 base from V and 1 from J, leaving 7 bases between them. CDR1 KGHSH and CDR2 LQKENI come from the germline V gene. The CDR3 sequence is 14 residues long. The CDR3 DNA sequence: TGTGCCAGCTCACCACTGGCAGAGAACACTGAAGCTTTCTTT. It encodes CASSPLAENTEAFF.

This clone came up a few times. The V call is TRBV18, the J call TRBJ1-1; no firm D call. The CDR3 has 16 residues. Germline CDR1 reads KGHSH; CDR2 reads LQKENI. V was clipped by 2 bases and J by 2 bases, with 15 bases between them. The CDR3 region has the DNA TGTGCCAGCTCACCAAAACGGAGCCCCCTCAACACTGAAGCTTTCTTT. Protein: CASSPKRSPLNTEAFF.

CDR3 in amino acids: CASSSLRTASMNTEAFF. The CDR3 nucleotides read TGCGCCAGCAGCTCGCTTAGGACAGCGAGCATGAACACTGAAGCTTTCTTT. The J gene is TRBJ1-1, the V gene TRBV5-1; perhaps TRBD1 as D (6 bases). CDR3 length equals 17 residues. CDR1 and CDR2 (germline): SGHRS, YFSETQ. Trimming shortened V by 3 bases and J by 0 bases, and 18 bases separated the two germline ends.

The chain couples TRBV5-5 to TRBJ2-7, with TRBD1 matching over 9 bases. V gave up 5 bases and J gave up 5 bases; unmatched junction bases: 11. This CDR3 comprises 15 residues. Germline V lookup: CDR1 SGHKS, CDR2 YYEKEE (reference sequence). This chain's CDR3 is CASSQTGTGNHEQYF. CDR3 in DNA: TGTGCCAGCAGTCAGACCGGGACAGGGAATCACGAGCAGTACTTC.

J is TRBJ1-5 and V is TRBV29-1, with TRBD1 matching over 8 bases. The J segment lost 4 bases and the V segment lost 4 bases, leaving 6 bases of the junction unmatched. Germline values: CDR1 SQVTM, CDR2 ANQGSEA. The CDR3 extends over 14 amino acids. Here the CDR3 DNA reads TGCAGCGTTGCGACAGGGGCAAGGAATCAGCCCCAGCATTTT. This codes for CSVATGARNQPQHF.

There are a few counts of this clone. This chain joins TRBV19 and TRBJ1-2, with TRBD1 matching over 9 bases. Germline V CDR1 and CDR2: LNHDA, SQIVND (reference sequence). CDR3 length equals 14 residues. The trim removed 5 bases at V and 4 bases at J, leaving 5 bases unmatched. This CDR3 reads CASSYRGLGYGYTF. The CDR3 DNA follows: TGTGCCAGTAGTTACAGGGGGCTTGGCTATGGCTACACCTTC.

The chain uses TRBV6-5 and TRBJ2-7, with D possibly matching TRBD1 (5 bases). Trimming left V 8 bases short and J 5 bases short, with 19 bases between. The germline V gene encodes CDR1 MNHEY and CDR2 SVGAGI. The length of the CDR3 is 14 residues. The CDR3 DNA reads TGTGCCAGCCAAAAAACGGGCAGGGTACACGAGCAGTACTTC. Encoded protein: CASQKTGRVHEQYF.

V usage is TRBV6-5 and J usage is TRBJ2-5; weak D call: TRBD2 (5 bases). Germline V CDR1 and CDR2: MNHEY, SVGAGI. Trimming took 2 bases from V and 1 from J, leaving 14 bases between them. The CDR3 extends over 16 amino acids. The CDR3, as DNA: TGTGCCAGCAGTTACACCAGTTTCGGGGTCCAAGAGACCCAGTACTTC. Its translation is CASSYTSFGVQETQYF.

This clone was detected a few times. V gene TRBV10-1 combines with J gene TRBJ2-3, with 11 bases fitting TRBD1. Germline V lookup: CDR1 WNHNN, CDR2 SYGVQD (reference sequence). This CDR3 comprises 15 residues. After removal of 3 bases from V and 5 bases from J, the junction contained 4 bases not matched to a gene. CDR3 in amino acids: CASSDGGQGGDTQYF. The CDR3 DNA reads TGCGCCAGCAGTGATGGGGGACAGGGGGGAGATACGCAGTATTTT.

The chain uses TRBV27 and TRBJ2-1; 14 nucleotides agree with TRBD2. CDR1 is MNHEY and CDR2 is SMNVEV in the germline V gene (reference sequence). This CDR3 is 21 amino acids long. V lost 2 bases, J lost 2 bases, and 14 bases stayed unmatched. The CDR3 region is CASSLVAPTSGRVGPYNEQFF. The CDR3 DNA is TGTGCCAGCAGTTTAGTCGCCCCGACTAGCGGGAGGGTCGGGCCCTACAATGAGCAGTTCTTC.

This clone was detected a few times. The rearrangement links TRBV19 to TRBJ1-4; D perhaps matches TRBD1 (6 bases). The CDR3 totals 16 residues. Germline V gene sequence: CDR1 LNHDA, CDR2 SQIVND (reference sequence). V was trimmed by 5 bases and J by 0 bases, leaving 13 bases between them. CDR3 coding DNA: TGTGCCAGTAGTGCAGTCCGACAGGCAACTAATGAAAAACTGTTTTTT. It specifies CASSAVRQATNEKLFF. The entire variable domain, with the rest obtained from reference TRBV19 and TRBJ1-4, is as follows: DGGITQSPKYLFRKEGQNVTLSCEQNLNHDAMYWYRQDPGQGLRLIYYSQIVNDFQKGDIAEGYSVSREKKESFPLTVTSAQKNPTAFYLCASSAVRQATNEKLFFGSGTQLSVL.

This sequence joins TRBV5-4 and TRBJ1-1, with D uncertain. V was shortened by 1 base and J by 0 bases, with 7 bases between the two germline ends. Germline V gene data show CDR1 as SGHNT and CDR2 as YYREEE (reference sequence). The CDR3 spans 14 residues. The CDR3 protein is CASSLRSLNTEAFF. DNA of the CDR3: TGTGCCAGCAGCTTGCGGAGCTTGAACACTGAAGCTTTCTTT.